A selection of T cell receptor beta chains follows, all from one sample in a study of regulatory T cells in long-lasting Graves disease. TCRdb recomputed calls from the multiplex PCR reads with MiXCR, one row per CDR3 protein. Here the sample spans about 470,000 distinct CDR3 sequences, roughly 20% being singletons. Material: peripheral blood mononuclear cells (PBMCs), obtained when the disease was refractory, from a patient treated with antithyroid drugs. Receptor source: a female donor with Graves disease. The CDR3 runs from the conserved cysteine through the conserved F or W. D genes are given only for firm matches. Where a row states a size, it is once, few, many or the class of an expanded clone; other rows omit it.

clone size	J gene	V gene	D gene	CDR3 protein	CDR3 DNA
many	TRBJ1-2	TRBV20-1	TRBD1	CSAQARTGGNYGYTF	TGCAGTGCTCAGGCCCGGACAGGGGGGAACTATGGCTACACCTTC
many	TRBJ1-2	TRBV28	-	CASSYPRGNYGYTF	TGTGCCAGCAGTTACCCTCGGGGTAACTATGGCTACACCTTC
many	TRBJ1-1	TRBV7-8	-	CASSARDTGSREFF	TGTGCCAGCAGCGCCCGGGACACGGGTTCGAGAGAGTTCTTT
many	TRBJ1-5	TRBV6-5	-	CASSYSRGGFQPQHF	TGTGCCAGCAGTTACTCGAGGGGAGGGTTTCAGCCCCAGCATTTT
many	TRBJ2-2	TRBV27	-	CASSPLAQSGELFF	TGTGCCAGCAGTCCGCTTGCCCAATCCGGGGAGCTGTTTTTT
many	TRBJ2-5	TRBV27	-	CASSLSPTVQETQYF	TGTGCCAGCAGTTTATCGCCGACGGTCCAAGAGACCCAGTACTTC
-	TRBJ2-7	TRBV5-1	-	CASSLVGGPTYEQYF	TGCGCCAGCAGCTTGGTTGGGGGTCCAACCTACGAGCAGTACTTC
once	TRBJ2-1	TRBV7-8	TRBD2	CASSLGLAGAIDEQFF	TGTGCCAGCAGCTTAGGACTAGCGGGAGCCATCGATGAGCAGTTCTTC
many	TRBJ2-5	TRBV20-1	TRBD2	CSARGTSRETQYF	TGCAGTGCTAGAGGGACTAGCCGAGAGACCCAGTACTTC
many	TRBJ2-7	TRBV13	-	CASSLVGRGGRQYF	TGTGCCAGCAGCTTAGTGGGCAGGGGCGGAAGACAGTACTTC
many	TRBJ2-5	TRBV9	-	CASSVADGEETQYF	TGTGCCAGCAGCGTAGCGGACGGCGAAGAGACCCAGTACTTC
-	TRBJ1-2	TRBV29-1	TRBD1	CSVDRGAF	TGCAGCGTGGACAGGGGAGCCTTC
many	TRBJ1-1	TRBV7-9	-	CASSSSGLNTEAFF	TGTGCCAGCAGTTCCTCAGGGCTGAACACTGAAGCTTTCTTT
-	TRBJ2-4	TRBV3-1	-	CASSQDNLNIQYF	TGTGCCAGCAGCCAAGACAACTTGAACATTCAGTACTTC
-	TRBJ1-6	TRBV7-2	-	CASSSRTPLLLNSPLHF	TGTGCCAGCAGCTCCCGGACACCTCTTTTGTTGAATTCACCCCTCCACTTT
few	TRBJ2-7	TRBV27	-	CASSSSGGLRLYEQYF	TGTGCCAGCAGTTCCTCGGGGGGCTTGAGACTCTACGAGCAGTACTTC
many	TRBJ2-5	TRBV18	-	CASTPEQGRSETQYF	TGTGCCAGCACACCGGAACAGGGCAGGTCAGAGACCCAGTACTTC
few	TRBJ1-5	TRBV19	TRBD1	CASSPGQGSQPQHF	TGTGCCAGTAGTCCGGGACAGGGGTCTCAGCCCCAGCATTTT
-	TRBJ2-7	TRBV7-2	-	CASSLDSREQYF	TGTGCCAGCAGCTTAGATTCGAGAGAGCAGTACTTC
-	TRBJ2-7	TRBV7-2	-	CASSLAEHTYEQYF	TGTGCCAGCAGCTTAGCGGAGCATACCTACGAGCAGTACTTC
-	TRBJ2-7	TRBV6-2/TRBV6-3	-	CASSLEVPGYEQYF	TGTGCCAGCAGTTTGGAGGTTCCTGGTTACGAGCAGTACTTC
many	TRBJ2-7	TRBV7-2	-	CASSLLPRGNLAEQYF	TGTGCCAGCAGCTTACTCCCCCGAGGTAATCTTGCCGAGCAGTACTTC
-	TRBJ2-7	TRBV29-1	TRBD2	CSVLTSGISYEQYF	TGCAGCGTTTTGACTAGCGGGATATCCTACGAGCAGTACTTC
few	TRBJ2-5	TRBV11-2	-	CASELSGYTQETQYF	TGTGCCAGTGAGCTAAGCGGGTACACCCAAGAGACCCAGTACTTC
few	TRBJ1-1	TRBV9	-	CASSPPPGMNTEAFF	TGTGCCAGCAGCCCTCCCCCAGGGATGAACACTGAAGCTTTCTTT
many	TRBJ2-5	TRBV28	-	CASKEGGSRETQYF	TGTGCCAGCAAGGAGGGAGGTTCGAGGGAGACCCAGTACTTC
-	TRBJ2-4	TRBV30	-	CAWSAQLAKNIQYF	TGTGCCTGGAGTGCACAACTAGCCAAAAACATTCAGTACTTC
many	TRBJ1-1	TRBV5-1	-	CASSSGRRLNTEAFF	TGCGCCAGCAGCTCGGGACGGCGACTGAACACTGAAGCTTTCTTT
many	TRBJ2-5	TRBV6-5	-	CASSYSAGLGETQYF	TGTGCCAGCAGTTACTCGGCGGGATTGGGGGAGACCCAGTACTTC
many	TRBJ2-7	TRBV27	-	CASSQTAQLSYEQYF	TGTGCCAGCAGCCAGACGGCCCAGCTCTCCTACGAGCAGTACTTC
many	TRBJ1-5	TRBV18	-	CASSPKRDPTPQHF	TGTGCCAGCTCACCCAAAAGGGACCCCACGCCCCAGCATTTT
many	TRBJ1-1	TRBV3-1	-	CASSQYRDGSSEAFF	TGTGCCAGCAGCCAGTACCGAGACGGGTCTTCCGAAGCTTTCTTT
-	TRBJ1-1	TRBV5-1	-	CASSLVFGKDTEAFF	TGCGCCAGCAGCTTAGTCTTCGGGAAGGACACTGAAGCTTTCTTT
many	TRBJ1-5	TRBV10-3	-	CAISEFRGPNQPQHF	TGTGCCATCAGTGAGTTTAGAGGGCCAAATCAGCCCCAGCATTTT
-	TRBJ2-2	TRBV10-3	TRBD2	CAISQRENTGELFF	TGTGCCATCAGTCAGCGGGAGAACACCGGGGAGCTGTTTTTT
many	TRBJ1-2	TRBV10-3	-	CAISVVFSVVGAAGSNYGYTF	TGTGCCATCAGTGTAGTTTTTTCTGTAGTCGGCGCGGCTGGCTCTAACTATGGCTACACCTTC
-	TRBJ2-5	TRBV19	-	CASSMELRTAQETQYF	TGTGCCAGTAGTATGGAACTAAGGACCGCTCAAGAGACCCAGTACTTC
few	TRBJ2-7	TRBV10-2	TRBD2	CASSEGGSEVYEQYF	TGCGCCAGCAGTGAGGGCGGGAGTGAAGTCTACGAGCAGTACTTC
-	TRBJ2-7	TRBV6-1	-	CASGKSGLSYEQYF	TGTGCCAGCGGGAAGTCAGGACTTTCCTACGAGCAGTACTTC
many	TRBJ2-2	TRBV20-1	-	CSASARPNTGELFF	TGCAGTGCTAGTGCGCGACCGAACACCGGGGAGCTGTTTTTT
many	TRBJ1-5	TRBV30	-	CAWSVSRGSNQPQHF	TGTGCCTGGAGTGTATCCCGGGGGAGCAATCAGCCCCAGCATTTT
few	TRBJ2-1	TRBV20-1	TRBD2	CSAYGLAGGWNEQFF	TGCAGTGCGTACGGACTAGCGGGCGGTTGGAATGAGCAGTTCTTC
many	TRBJ1-1	TRBV29-1	-	CSAGQLIEAFF	TGCAGCGCCGGACAGCTGATCGAAGCTTTCTTT
few	TRBJ1-1	TRBV6-1	-	CASRNPGTWGSHTEAFF	TGTGCCAGCAGAAACCCGGGGACTTGGGGCTCGCACACTGAAGCTTTCTTT
-	TRBJ2-7	TRBV9	-	CASSARAGEVYEQYF	TGTGCCAGCAGTGCTCGGGCAGGGGAGGTCTACGAGCAGTACTTC
few	TRBJ1-4	TRBV5-1	-	CASSPAGTENEKLFF	TGCGCCAGCAGCCCCGCCGGGACGGAGAATGAAAAACTGTTTTTT
few	TRBJ1-6	TRBV14	-	CASSHRGYNSPLHF	TGTGCCAGCAGCCACAGGGGATATAATTCACCCCTCCACTTT
few	TRBJ1-3	TRBV29-1	-	CSIKGSGHTIYF	TGCAGCATCAAGGGGAGCGGGCACACCATATATTTT
-	TRBJ1-2	TRBV29-1	TRBD1	CSSGGDYGYTF	TGCAGCTCAGGGGGCGACTATGGCTACACCTTC
few	TRBJ1-5	TRBV6-5	TRBD1	CASSYETGKGNQPQHF	TGTGCCAGCAGTTATGAGACAGGGAAGGGCAATCAGCCCCAGCATTTT
few	TRBJ2-7	TRBV7-8	TRBD2	CASSRTSGRPYYEQYF	TGTGCCAGCAGTCGGACTAGCGGGAGGCCTTACTACGAGCAGTACTTC
-	TRBJ2-3	TRBV3-1	-	CASSQEGSYTDTQYF	TGTGCCAGCAGCCAAGAAGGGAGCTACACAGATACGCAGTATTTT
many	TRBJ2-7	TRBV3-1	-	CASSQDPRSYEQYF	TGTGCCAGCAGCCAAGATCCACGGTCCTACGAGCAGTACTTC
many	TRBJ2-7	TRBV2	-	CASSRGGTSYEQYF	TGTGCCAGCAGCCGGGGCGGGACCTCCTACGAGCAGTACTTC